Listed here are 10 T cell receptor beta chains from one sample, sequenced in a study of blood T cell repertoires in COVID-19. The protocol was immunoSEQ multiplex PCR, while the TCRdb copy is restricted to in-frame clones and leaves out a portion. The sample lists under 300,000 clones, around 85% seen once, with approximately 11% in the top ten. Material: peripheral blood. The receptors were sampled from a woman in her 70s with acute or convalescent COVID-19.

The genes are TRBV11-2 and TRBJ2-3; unclear D gene. V was cut by 7 bases and J by 5 bases, with 10 bases left in between. The CDR3 is 12 amino acids. In germline, CDR1 is SGHAT, CDR2 FQNNGV. The CDR3 is CASIHIKDTQYF. The CDR3 region has the DNA TGTGCCAGCATCCACATTAAAGATACGCAGTATTTT.

The table lists this clone with a few counts. This chain joins TRBV5-1 and TRBJ1-2; D not resolved. With 0 bases removed from V and 0 bases from J, the gap between germline ends came to 9 bases. The CDR3 length is 15 residues. Per the germline V gene, CDR1 is SGHRS and CDR2 is YFSETQ. The CDR3 nucleotides read TGCGCCAGCAGCTTGGACCCCCTATCTAACTATGGCTACACCTTC. Translated: CASSLDPLSNYGYTF.

The chain links TRBV30 to TRBJ1-5; D is possibly TRBD1 (5 bases). The CDR3 extends over 14 amino acids. Germline CDR1 GTSNPN, CDR2 SVGIG (reference sequence). Trimming left V 3 bases short and J 4 bases short, with 13 bases between. The CDR3 coding sequence is TGTGCCTGGAGGTCAGGGAAGGGTAATCAGCCCCAGCATTTT. It encodes CAWRSGKGNQPQHF.

This chain joins TRBV10-1 and TRBJ2-7; a weak D match, TRBD2 (7 bases). CDR1 and CDR2 from the germline V gene are WNHNN and SYGVQD (reference sequence). Trimming left V 11 bases short and J 3 bases short, with 14 bases between. The CDR3 consists of 12 residues. The CDR3 sequence: CAFGGLLYEQYF. The CDR3, as DNA: TGCGCCTTCGGGGGGCTACTCTACGAGCAGTACTTC.

This clone was seen more than once but under ten times. V gene TRBV19 combines with J gene TRBJ1-4; no firm D call. Trimming removed 2 bases at V and 8 bases at J, with 12 bases between. The CDR3 is 14 residues long. The germline CDR1 and CDR2 sequences are LNHDA and SQIVND (reference sequence). The CDR3 sequence is CASSIKGGREKLFF. The CDR3 nucleotides read TGTGCCAGTAGTATAAAGGGTGGGAGGGAAAAACTGTTTTTT.

Turning to this clone: At one end the junction does not follow the germline gene, possibly because of a read error. J is TRBJ1-1 and V is TRBV12-3 or TRBV12-4, with 7 bases identical to TRBD1. The CDR3 totals 13 residues. The CDR3 reads CASTLLGRTGYYF. CDR3 DNA: TGTGCCAGCACACTTCTCGGCCGGACAGGCTACTATTTT.

This clone was counted a single time. The rearrangement uses TRBV12-5 and TRBJ2-6; D unclear. This CDR3 spans 13 amino acids. Germline assignment: CDR1 LGHNT and CDR2 FRNRAP. Trimming cost V 5 bases and J 0 bases, with 2 bases left between them. In DNA, the CDR3 is TGTGCTAGTGGTCTCTCTGGGGCCAACGTCCTGACTTTC. This codes for CASGLSGANVLTF.

The V call is TRBV5-5, the J call TRBJ1-6, with D uncertain. Germline CDR1 SGHKS, CDR2 YYEKEE (reference sequence). The CDR3 spans 14 residues. V dropped 4 bases and J dropped 8 bases, with 13 bases sitting between them. CDR3 protein: CASSPVLADSPLHF. The CDR3, as DNA: TGTGCCAGCAGCCCCGTCCTCGCGGATTCACCCCTCCACTTT.

This sequence joins TRBV28 and TRBJ2-3, with D possibly being TRBD2 (5 bases). Trimming cost V 4 bases and J 14 bases, with 16 bases left between them. CDR3 length: 12 amino acids. Per the germline V gene, CDR1 is MDHEN and CDR2 is SYDVKM. The CDR3 loop reads CASSSSRGLSYF. Here the CDR3 DNA reads TGTGCCAGCAGTTCCTCTAGAGGGTTGTCGTATTTT. The variable domain in full, with the rest retrieved from reference TRBV28 and TRBJ2-3, is DVKVTQSSRYLVKRTGEKVFLECVQDMDHENMFWYRQDPGLGLRLIYFSYDVKMKEKGDIPEGYSVSREKKERFSLILESASTNQTSMYLCASSSSRGLSYFGPGTRLTVL.

Points on this clone: Relative to the germline gene, one junction end is altered; a read error may explain this. V gene TRBV7-7 combines with J gene TRBJ2-2, with 9 bases identical to TRBD1. From germline, CDR1 is SSHAT and CDR2 FNYEAQ (reference sequence). The CDR3 is 15 residues long. CDR3: CASSSRQGGAGELFF. The CDR3 coding sequence is TGTGCTAGCAGTTCTAGACAGGGGGGCGCCGGGGAGCTGTTTTTT. Together with reference TRBV7-7 and TRBJ2-2, the CDR3 gives the full variable domain: GAGVSQSPRYKVTKRGQDVTLRCDPISSHATLYWYQQALGQGPEFLTYFNYEAQPDKSGLPSDRFSAERPEGSISTLTIQRTEQRDSAMYRCASSSRQGGAGELFFGEGSRLTVL.